The rows below give T cell receptor beta chains drawn from one sample of a study of monozygotic twins with inflammatory bowel disease. Reanalyzing the 5' RACE reads, TCRdb keeps one entry per CDR3 protein, without DNA. The repertoire shows around 220,000 distinct CDR3 sequences; the top ten hold roughly 7.5%. Sample: blood. The receptors derive from a human donor with ulcerative colitis or Crohn's disease, or a healthy co-twin of an affected twin (not recorded which). CDR3s include the opening cysteine and the closing phenylalanine or tryptophan. Each record gives: CDR3 protein, J gene, V gene.

CASSSQGPSYEQYF	TRBJ2-7	TRBV5-1
CATSDLRQGIGETQYF	TRBJ2-5	TRBV24-1
CATSDFASGAGELFF	TRBJ2-2	TRBV24-1
CASSRTLNQPQHF	TRBJ1-5	TRBV7-2
CAMGGGVTGELFF	TRBJ2-2	TRBV11-2
CASKGSKDTQYF	TRBJ2-3	TRBV5-6
CASSLRWDTGELFF	TRBJ2-2	TRBV11-3
CASSEQGGNYEQYF	TRBJ2-7	TRBV6-1
CASSQDPGTAYEQYF	TRBJ2-7	TRBV4-1
CASSLGGRYTF	TRBJ1-2	TRBV7-8
CASSSMGLAGNEQFF	TRBJ2-1	TRBV7-3
CSVDGQISNYGYTF	TRBJ1-2	TRBV29-1
CASSLSATSGAYNEQFF	TRBJ2-1	TRBV7-2
CASSQVWGAGTGELFF	TRBJ2-2	TRBV4-1
CASSFRQGARDEQFF	TRBJ2-1	TRBV5-1
CASTFRGQQETQYF	TRBJ2-5	TRBV12-3/TRBV12-4
CASSLDPQLLYEQYF	TRBJ2-7	TRBV5-1
CATSDYEDTQYF	TRBJ2-3	TRBV24-1
CASSQGGDNEQFF	TRBJ2-1	TRBV4-1
CASSLASPTDYGYTF	TRBJ1-2	TRBV7-2
CASSLEGDTDTQYF	TRBJ2-3	TRBV12-3/TRBV12-4
CASSSTTGGFDEQYF	TRBJ2-7	TRBV7-9
CASSLVPQGWPAEAFF	TRBJ1-1	TRBV5-1
CASSDRVAGDFNEQFF	TRBJ2-1	TRBV7-2
CSAMGLAAVSYNEQFF	TRBJ2-1	TRBV20-1
CASSSHPGQGNEKLFF	TRBJ1-4	TRBV12-3/TRBV12-4